Below, 31 T cell receptor beta chains from the same sample are listed, as sequenced in a study of T cell responses to AZD1222 COVID-19 vaccine (dated by TCRdb to about 2021). Interpreted using the paper, the time point label stands for: about 28 days (+/-7) after the second vaccine dose. Library preparation used the immunoSEQ multiplex PCR assay. TCRdb mirrors the immuneACCESS table, restricted to in-frame sequences. Some clones are absent from its copies; in checked studies, under half trace to an unresolved V gene, and the reason for the others is unknown. Present in this sample are about 120,000 clones, approximately 90% of which were seen just once. The ten largest make up about 15% of the sample. The sample in question was peripheral blood, obtained 28 days after the second AZD1222 dose. Receptor source: an adult who received the AZD1222 COVID-19 vaccine.

This chain links TRBV19 with TRBJ2-1; tentative D call: TRBD2 (6 bases). Trimming took off 7 bases at V and 5 bases at J, with 18 bases between the two ends. This CDR3 is 15 amino acids long. Germline V gene lookup returns CDR1 LNHDA and CDR2 SQIVND (reference sequence). CDR3 residues: CASTPGSAGNNEQFF. The CDR3 bases are TGTGCCAGTACCCCAGGGAGCGCGGGAAACAATGAGCAGTTCTTC.

This chain joins TRBV15 and TRBJ1-1; TRBD1 agrees at 7 bases. CDR1 and CDR2 (germline): LNHNV, YYDKDF (reference sequence). The CDR3 is made up of 15 amino acids. Trimming at V came to 2 bases and at J to 0 bases, leaving 3 bases not matched to a gene. CDR3 coding DNA: TGTGCCACCAGCAGACAGGGACAGATGAACACTGAAGCTTTCTTT. Its translation: CATSRQGQMNTEAFF.

A few counts support this clone. The V and J genes are TRBV9 and TRBJ1-6; a possible D gene is TRBD1 (5 bases). Germline-derived CDR1 and CDR2 are SGDLS and YYNGEE. The V end lost 7 bases, the J end lost 8 bases, and 13 bases lay between the germline ends. The CDR3 loop spans 13 amino acids. The CDR3 DNA reads as TGTGCCAGCGAGGGGAGGGGATATTCACCCCTCCACTTT. Translation: CASEGRGYSPLHF.

This chain uses TRBV5-1 with TRBJ2-6, with D uncertain. Trimming left V 0 bases short and J 0 bases short, with 7 bases between. The CDR3 runs 16 residues. Per germline, CDR1 SGHRS and CDR2 YFSETQ. The CDR3 loop reads CASSLAAGSGANVLTF. The CDR3 coding sequence is TGCGCCAGCAGCTTGGCGGCCGGCTCTGGGGCCAACGTCCTGACTTTC. The whole variable domain, filled in from reference TRBV5-1 and TRBJ2-6, reads KAGVTQTPRYLIKTRGQQVTLSCSPISGHRSVSWYQQTPGQGLQFLFEYFSETQRNKGNFPGRFSGRQFSNSRSEMNVSTLELGDSALYLCASSLAAGSGANVLTFGAGSRLTVL.

The chain employs TRBV7-9 and TRBJ1-4, with a tentative D call TRBD1 (5 bases). This CDR3 is built from 13 residues. The germline V gene has CDR1 SEHNR and CDR2 FQNEAQ (reference sequence). Trimming left V 2 bases short and J 16 bases short, with 17 bases between. The CDR3 sequence is CASSLSQGGNTFF. The DNA for the CDR3 is TGTGCCAGCAGCTTAAGCCAGGGTGGGAATACGTTTTTT.

V usage is TRBV19 and J usage is TRBJ1-6; D uncertain. Germline V lookup: CDR1 LNHDA, CDR2 SQIVND (reference sequence). CDR3 length equals 13 residues. V was cut by 6 bases and J by 9 bases, with 12 bases left in between. The DNA for the CDR3 is TGTGCCAGTAGCCGAAGTATAAGTTCACCCCTCCACTTT. As protein: CASSRSISSPLHF.

This chain connects TRBV5-1 to TRBJ1-2; weak D call: TRBD1 (5 bases). Germline CDR1 and CDR2: SGHRS and YFSETQ. This CDR3 is built from 16 residues. Trimming shortened V by 0 bases and J by 0 bases, and 12 bases separated the two germline ends. The CDR3 bases are TGCGCCAGCAGCTTGGGGTCTGGCAGGGCTAACTATGGCTACACCTTC. Protein sequence: CASSLGSGRANYGYTF. Complete variable domain (other parts from reference TRBV5-1 and TRBJ1-2): KAGVTQTPRYLIKTRGQQVTLSCSPISGHRSVSWYQQTPGQGLQFLFEYFSETQRNKGNFPGRFSGRQFSNSRSEMNVSTLELGDSALYLCASSLGSGRANYGYTFGSGTRLTVV.

This rearrangement joins TRBV28 to TRBJ1-6; 10 bases agree with TRBD1. V lost 2 bases and J lost 5; bases outside the gene matches: 6. The germline V gene has CDR1 MDHEN and CDR2 SYDVKM. The CDR3 loop spans 17 amino acids. The CDR3 here is CASSLPTGTGDNSPLHF. The CDR3 coding sequence is TGTGCCAGCAGTTTACCAACCGGGACAGGGGATAATTCACCCCTCCACTTT.

The chain uses TRBV2 and TRBJ2-7; 10 bases map to TRBD1. V lost 6 bases to trimming and J lost 3 bases; unmatched junction nucleotides: 2. From germline, CDR1 is SNHLY and CDR2 FYNNEI. CDR3 length equals 13 residues. CDR3 in amino acids: CASRDRGNYEQYF. CDR3 in DNA: TGTGCCAGCAGGGACAGGGGGAACTACGAGCAGTACTTC.

V and J are TRBV9 and TRBJ2-5, with TRBD1 identical over 8 bases. J was trimmed by 7 bases and V by 0 bases; bases with no gene match: 5. The CDR3 is made up of 14 amino acids. CDR1 is SGDLS, CDR2 YYNGEE, per germline. The CDR3 sequence: CASSVAGGAGTQYF. Here the CDR3 DNA reads TGTGCCAGCAGCGTAGCAGGGGGCGCAGGGACCCAGTACTTC.

The J gene is TRBJ1-4, the V gene TRBV3-1 (or the pseudogene TRBV3-2), with TRBD1 matching 7 bases. The CDR3 is 15 residues long. Germline V gene sequence: CDR1 LGHDT, CDR2 YNNKEL (reference sequence). With V trimmed by 3 bases and J by 3 bases, 4 bases remained unmatched. DNA of the CDR3: TGTGCCAGCAGCCAGACACAGGGGTCTAATGAAAAACTGTTTTTT. This gives the protein CASSQTQGSNEKLFF.

The chain joins TRBV7-2 to TRBJ1-2; no definite D call. The germline V and J ends were trimmed by 3 bases and 3 bases, with 5 bases remaining between them. The germline CDR1 and CDR2 sequences are SGHTA and FQGNSA. This CDR3 has 12 amino acids. CDR3: CASSLLHYGYTF. The CDR3, as DNA: TGTGCCAGCAGCTTGCTCCACTATGGCTACACCTTC.

The chain joins TRBV6-5 to TRBJ1-2, with D perhaps TRBD1 (5 bases). The CDR3 contains 13 residues. Germline V lookup: CDR1 MNHEY, CDR2 SVGAGI. V was pared by 6 bases and J by 3 bases, with 11 bases between. The CDR3 DNA sequence: TGTGCCAGCAGCGAGGGACGGGACTATGGCTACACCTTC. Its translation is CASSEGRDYGYTF.

The chain is built from TRBV28 and TRBJ1-2; no clear D. Germline values: CDR1 MDHEN, CDR2 SYDVKM. This CDR3 is 16 amino acids long. V lost 4 bases and J 0 bases, leaving 15 bases between the germline ends. Here the CDR3 reads CASSSGAYPTNYGYTF. CDR3 DNA: TGTGCCAGCAGTTCCGGAGCGTATCCGACTAACTATGGCTACACCTTC.

This clone was recorded only once. The genes are TRBV19 and TRBJ2-7; TRBD1 or TRBD2 may be the D gene (6 bases each). CDR3 size: 17 residues. Trimming pared 5 bases from V and 3 bases from J, leaving 23 bases between. CDR1 and CDR2 from the germline V gene are LNHDA and SQIVND (reference sequence). This CDR3 is CASSSPGVGGLGYEQYF. CDR3 bases: TGTGCCAGTAGTTCACCCGGCGTGGGGGGCTTAGGCTACGAGCAGTACTTC.

V usage is TRBV7-9 and J usage is TRBJ2-5, with 7 bases aligning to TRBD2. This CDR3 spans 14 amino acids. The germline V gene has CDR1 SEHNR and CDR2 FQNEAQ (reference sequence). With V trimmed by 5 bases and J by 4 bases, 7 bases remained unmatched. The CDR3 region is CASSIGLVLETQYF. The CDR3 DNA is TGTGCCAGCAGCATAGGACTAGTATTAGAGACCCAGTACTTC.

The chain employs TRBV9 and TRBJ1-4; 9 positions agree with TRBD1. The germline V gene encodes CDR1 SGDLS and CDR2 YYNGEE. CDR3 size: 14 residues. The V gene end was trimmed by 3 bases and the J gene end by 8 bases; junction bases not matched to a gene: 5. CDR3 sequence: CASSATGGGEKLFF. The CDR3 nucleotides are TGTGCCAGCAGCGCGACAGGGGGAGGCGAAAAACTGTTTTTT.

The chain combines TRBV4-1 with TRBJ1-4; 8 nucleotides line up with TRBD1. Germline CDR1 reads MGHRA; CDR2 reads YSYEKL. This CDR3 is 15 amino acids long. V lost 2 bases, J lost 3 bases, and 2 bases stayed unmatched. The DNA of the CDR3 is TGCGCCAGCAGCCAACTGGGACAGGCTAATGAAAAACTGTTTTTT. It encodes CASSQLGQANEKLFF.

V gene TRBV5-4 combines with J gene TRBJ2-7; no clear D gene. The CDR3 has 13 residues. Deletions cut 5 bases from V and 3 bases from J, with 12 bases between. Germline-derived CDR1 and CDR2 are SGHNT and YYREEE (reference sequence). DNA of the CDR3: TGTGCCAGCAGTATGGGTAAGGGCTACGAGCAGTACTTC. This gives the protein CASSMGKGYEQYF. Full variable domain (missing parts from reference TRBV5-4 and TRBJ2-7): ETGVTQSPTHLIKTRGQQVTLRCSSQSGHNTVSWYQQALGQGPQFIFQYYREEENGRGNFPPRFSGLQFPNYSSELNVNALELDDSALYLCASSMGKGYEQYFGPGTRLTVT.

V and J are TRBV6-5 and TRBJ2-7; tentative D call: TRBD2 (5 bases). This CDR3 spans 16 amino acids. V was clipped by 0 bases and J by 1 base, with 13 bases between them. CDR1 MNHEY and CDR2 SVGAGI come from the germline V gene. The CDR3 region is CASSYSSSSSSYEQYF. Here the CDR3 DNA reads TGTGCCAGCAGTTACTCATCCTCTAGCAGTTCCTACGAGCAGTACTTC.

This clone was counted a few times. The CDR3 is CASSAEQGYEQYF. The CDR3 DNA reads as TGTGCCAGCAGCGCGGAACAAGGGTACGAGCAGTACTTC. V and J are TRBV9 and TRBJ2-7; D is unresolved. From germline, CDR1 is SGDLS and CDR2 YYNGEE. Deletions cut 3 bases from V and 4 bases from J, with 11 bases between. The CDR3 spans 13 residues.

V usage is TRBV7-9 and J usage is TRBJ1-2; D uncertain. CDR1 SEHNR and CDR2 FQNEAQ come from the germline V gene (reference sequence). Trimming removed 1 base from V and 8 bases from J, with 11 bases in between. This CDR3 has 13 amino acids. CDR3 in DNA: TGTGCCAGCAGCTTAGTGGGCAGATCGGGCTACACCTTC. Its translation is CASSLVGRSGYTF.

This chain connects TRBV11-2 to TRBJ2-3, with TRBD2 matching over 7 bases. CDR3 size: 13 residues. J lost 10 bases, V lost 0 bases, and 4 bases had no gene match. In germline, CDR1 is SGHAT, CDR2 FQNNGV. This chain's CDR3 is CASSLDRAGAQYF. In nucleotides, the CDR3 is TGTGCCAGCAGCTTAGATAGGGCGGGAGCGCAGTATTTT.

The gene calls are TRBV11-3 and TRBJ1-1; D not certain. There are 13 residues in the CDR3. Trimming left V 3 bases short and J 0 bases short, with 5 bases between. Germline V CDR1 and CDR2: SGHNT, YENEEA. Here the CDR3 DNA reads TGTGCCAGCAGCTTGCAGATGAACACTGAAGCTTTCTTT. Translation: CASSLQMNTEAFF.

This chain links TRBV19 with TRBJ1-4; 7 positions match TRBD1. The CDR3 is made up of 14 amino acids. The junction had 6 bases not matched to a gene; V was cut back by 4 bases and J by 7 bases. Per the germline V gene, CDR1 is LNHDA and CDR2 is SQIVND (reference sequence). The CDR3 nucleotides are TGTGCCAGTAGTACCCGAGGACAGGCTGAAAAACTGTTTTTT. Translation gives CASSTRGQAEKLFF.

The genes are TRBV14 and TRBJ1-2, with D maybe TRBD1 (6 bases). V lost 4 bases and J lost 6, with 9 bases in between. Germline V gene lookup returns CDR1 SGHDN and CDR2 FVKESK. The CDR3 loop spans 12 amino acids. CDR3 in amino acids: CASSPDRHGYTF. CDR3 nucleotides: TGTGCCAGCAGCCCGGACAGACATGGCTACACCTTC.

The rearrangement links TRBV19 to TRBJ1-1; TRBD1 is a possible D gene (6 bases). There are 11 residues in the CDR3. In germline, CDR1 is LNHDA, CDR2 SQIVND (reference sequence). V was pared by 3 bases and J by 11 bases, with 10 bases between. As DNA, the CDR3 is TGTGCCAGTAGTATCACAGGGAGTGCTTTCTTT. Translation gives CASSITGSAFF.

This chain joins TRBV9 and TRBJ2-1; 12 positions match TRBD2. Per germline, CDR1 SGDLS and CDR2 YYNGEE. The junction had 14 bases not matched to a gene; V was cut back by 4 bases and J by 3 bases. The CDR3 covers 19 residues. The CDR3 DNA reads TGTGCCAGCAGCCCAGGACTAGCGGGACGTCGAGGCCTCTACAATGAGCAGTTCTTC. Its translation is CASSPGLAGRRGLYNEQFF.

The V gene is TRBV6-5, the J gene TRBJ2-7, with a tentative D call TRBD2 (5 bases). V was pared by 8 bases and J by 7 bases, with 12 bases between. The CDR3 contains 11 residues. CDR1 and CDR2 from the germline V gene are MNHEY and SVGAGI. The CDR3, as DNA: TGTGCCAGCGGACGGGCGGGTGAGCAGTACTTC. It codes for CASGRAGEQYF.

V is TRBV19 and J is TRBJ1-2; D uncertain. Germline CDR1 reads LNHDA; CDR2 reads SQIVND (reference sequence). The ends were cut back, 2 bases at V and 5 bases at J, with 15 bases in the middle. CDR3 size: 15 residues. CDR3 sequence reads: CASSILREGVYGYTF. CDR3 DNA: TGTGCCAGTAGTATACTTAGAGAGGGTGTTTATGGCTACACCTTC.

The rearrangement links TRBV7-6 to TRBJ2-2, with a possible D match to TRBD1 (6 bases). This CDR3 region has 15 residues. Germline V gene lookup returns CDR1 SGHVS and CDR2 FNYEAQ. Trimming took off 0 bases at V and 1 base at J, with 6 bases between the two ends. The CDR3 sequence: CASSLAGQNTGELFF. The CDR3 bases are TGTGCCAGCAGCTTAGCGGGACAGAACACCGGGGAGCTGTTTTTT.